This TCR beta chain was sequenced during a study of beta chain features in type 1 diabetes. The CDR3 extends over 15 amino acids. The germline CDR1 and CDR2 sequences are WNHNN and SYGVQD (reference sequence). With 5 bases removed from V and 0 bases from J, the gap between germline ends came to 14 bases. Study-level points and caveats: The study found moderately but significantly shorter TCRB CDR3s in all four CD4+ subsets of Type 1 diabetes patients.

In this sample, this clone turned up a few times. The antigen is not known. Sort purity for all populations was recorded as exceeding 98%. Every bit of the isolated RNA underwent reverse transcription, so sequencing read expressed TCRB transcripts. The repertoire was sequenced with immunoSEQ multiplex PCR; TCRdb's copy has only in-frame clones and lacks some. The repertoire has about 140,000 clones, about 13% of them found once; the top ten carry 1.3%. The chain has TRBV10-1 and TRBJ2-7, with D perhaps assigned TRBD1 or TRBD2 (6 bases each). The sequenced material came from central memory CD4+ T cells from blood. This TCR derives from a man in his late teens or twenties with type 1 diabetes. The CDR3 DNA follows: TGCGCCAGCAGTCTTTATGGAGGGGGCTCCTACGAGCAGTACTTC. Translation gives CASSLYGGGSYEQYF.